This record concerns one T cell receptor beta chain sequence. Its antigen is still unknown. This sample was taken from a study of CXCR3-negative and CXCR3-positive naive CD8 T cells (dated by TCRdb to between 2019 and 2020). For the wider study: In total, about 150 million TRB reads were obtained, or roughly 1.5 +/- 0.3 million reads per library. Diversity and physicochemical repertoire analyses covered some eleven donors pooled from two independent experiments. Naive subsets from a handful of donors and memory cells from 3 donors were included in the TRBV-TRBJ cluster analysis. The study at large found these results: Because CXCR3 expression was partially decreased after cryopreservation, freshly isolated PBMCs were used for most assays. TRB CDR3s from CXCR3-positive naive cells showed higher hydrophobicity (lower Kidera factor 4), lower energy, and higher strength and volume indices than CXCR3-negative naive cells. Similar TRBV-TRBJ usage was shown by naive CXCR3-negative and CXCR3-positive cells from the same donor, whereas distinct patterns were shown by memory cells. Comparably high repertoire diversity was found in both naive subsets, whereas much lower repertoire diversity was found in memory CD8+ T cells. Surface CD5, linked to self-reactivity in mice, was comparable between naive subsets; TCR interaction strength was therefore also inferred from TRB CDR3 physicochemical properties.

Sequences MDHEN (CDR1) and SYDVKM (CDR2) are obtained from the germline V gene. The CDR3 contains 14 residues, cysteine and phenylalanine counted. Only the protein sequence is given. Each CD8+ T cell subset was flow-sorted in triplicate, with fewer than 350,000 cells per subset placed directly into RLT lysis buffer. To keep memory contaminants out, a stringent definition of naive CD8+ T cells was applied: CD45RO-CCR7+CD27+CD95-. Using standard density gradient centrifugation, peripheral blood mononuclear cells were isolated from buffy coats. Naive CXCR3-negative and CXCR3-positive CD8+ T cells were flow-sorted on a FACSAria III. Total RNA was extracted from sorted cells with an RNeasy Mini Kit. The sequencer was a NextSeq 550. The Human TCR Profiling Kit (MiLaboratory) was used to make UMI-labeled 5' RACE TRB cDNA libraries. cDNA synthesis used the entire amount of extracted RNA, and PCR amplification then used the entire amount of cDNA produced. Libraries were prepared in parallel with an identical number of PCR cycles. Per the authors' processing: With a minimum of two reads required per UMI, MIGEC and MiXCR pulled out about 49,000 +/- 11,000 unique UMI-labeled TRB cDNA molecules from each library. On average, roughly 40,000 +/- 10,000 functional in-frame TRB CDR3 nucleotide clonotypes lacking stop codons were found per library. Diversity metrics, including normalized Shannon-Wiener and Chao1, were computed in VDJtools after downsampling to 5000 UMI-labeled TRB molecules per sample. VDJtools was used to calculate clonotype-size-weighted physicochemical properties of the central five CDR3 residues, namely interaction energy, strength, volume and Kidera factor 4. After the reads were reprocessed by TCRdb, one entry was made per CDR3 protein sequence, with no DNA. TCRdb, not the authors, supplied the V and J calls. The table for this sample shows fewer than 90,000 distinct CDR3 sequences. The ten most abundant clones make up 0.62% of the sample.

This clonotype originated in a human donor in good health. Some clones in this sample may be carry-over from other donors' samples. Sequencing was performed on naive CXCR3+ CD8+ T cells from blood. Interpreted using the paper, the cell subset or site label stands for: CD45RO-CCR7+CD27+CD95- naive CD8+ T cells expressing CXCR3 (TNR3+). The chain uses TRBV28 and TRBJ2-1; the TCRdb D gene call, TRBD2, has no DNA to confirm it. The CDR3 amino acid sequence is: CASRLAGGLNEQFF. With all but the CDR3 taken from the reference TRBV28 and TRBJ2-1 genes, the full variable domain is: DVKVTQSSRYLVKRTGEKVFLECVQDMDHENMFWYRQDPGLGLRLIYFSYDVKMKEKGDIPEGYSVSREKKERFSLILESASTNQTSMYLCASRLAGGLNEQFFGPGTRLTVL.